The clone carrying this T cell receptor beta chain was seen more than once but under ten times. Original handling: Nucleated cell number was recorded as an estimate derived from reference gene primer amplification. Sequenced by immunoSEQ multiplex PCR; TCRdb stores in-frame clones only, minus some. For V, J and clone size, that table is used; D and trimming come from the DNA. The table records 85,000 to 95,000 clones, around 90% of them present only once. These data originate in a study of blood T cell repertoires in COVID-19. The wider study: Italy, Spain and the United States were the sources of the convalescent and acute COVID-19 samples. PBMCs, B-cell-depleted T cells, or T cells were the source of the cDNA or gDNA that made up the material.

V dropped 0 bases and J dropped 2; count of bases not matched to a gene: 4. This CDR3 contains 16 residues. CDR1 SGHRS and CDR2 YFSETQ come from the germline V gene. This receptor was obtained from a woman of 80 years or more with acute or convalescent COVID-19. Material for sequencing was peripheral blood. The chain combines TRBV5-1 with TRBJ1-3, with 8 bases fitting TRBD1. The CDR3 sequence: CASSLVGQAAGNTIYF. CDR3 nucleotides: TGCGCCAGCAGCTTGGTGGGACAGGCCGCTGGAAACACCATATATTTT.